One and the same sample provided the 22 T cell receptor beta chains below, sequenced in a study of T cells in Graves' hyperthyroidism and ophthalmopathy. Amplification of TCR beta CDR3 regions was performed using RNA transcripts as template. The study used the HTBI primer set for a first-round RT-PCR of the TCR CDR3. TCRdb re-called the multiplex PCR reads through MiXCR, storing one row per CDR3 protein. The sample lists some 600,000 distinct CDR3 sequences, about 15% occurring once. The specimen was blood. The receptors were gathered from a young woman with Graves' hyperthyroidism that later progressed to Graves' ophthalmopathy.

This clonotype was picked up many times. The CDR3 sequence is CASGLPGQGAYEQYF. In DNA form, the CDR3 reads TGTGCCAGCGGACTACCAGGACAGGGCGCCTACGAGCAGTACTTC. This chain uses TRBV5-6 with TRBJ2-7; 8 nucleotides align to TRBD1. V was clipped by 7 bases and J by 2 bases; unmatched bases: 11. Per germline, CDR1 SGHDT and CDR2 YYEEEE. CDR3 size: 15 residues. Drawing the rest from reference TRBV5-6 and TRBJ2-7, the complete variable domain is DAGVTQSPTHLIKTRGQQVTLRCSPKSGHDTVSWYQQALGQGPQFIFQYYEEEERQRGNFPDRFSGHQFPNYSSELNVNALLLGDSALYLCASGLPGQGAYEQYFGPGTRLTVT.

This clonotype was detected ten times or more. The rearrangement joins TRBV7-2 to TRBJ2-7; possibly TRBD1 for D (6 bases). CDR3 length: 14 residues. Germline-derived CDR1 and CDR2 are SGHTA and FQGNSA. The V gene lost 5 bases and the J gene lost 4 bases, with 15 bases spanning the gap. CDR3: CASSPRQGWYEQYF. In DNA, the CDR3 is TGTGCCAGCAGCCCCCGGCAGGGGTGGTACGAGCAGTACTTC.

Turning to this clonotype: One end of the junction fails to match germline, which may point to a read error. The V and J genes are TRBV14 and TRBJ2-7; tentatively, D is TRBD1 (6 bases). The CDR3 extends over 17 amino acids. Germline V gene sequence: CDR1 SGHDN, CDR2 FVKESK. The CDR3 DNA is TGTGCCGGCAGCCAAGGCGTAAGGATAGGGGGCTCCTACGAGCAGTACTTC. Translated, it gives CAGSQGVRIGGSYEQYF.

This clonotype was seen repeatedly, ten times or more. This chain joins TRBV12-3 or TRBV12-4 and TRBJ2-1, with D maybe TRBD2 (6 bases). The CDR3 extends over 15 amino acids. V dropped 6 bases and J dropped 2 bases, with 14 bases sitting between them. The CDR3 is CASSPSDIAYNEQFF. CDR3 coding DNA: TGTGCCAGCAGCCCTAGCGACATTGCCTACAATGAGCAGTTCTTC.

This clonotype was counted many times. This sequence joins TRBV3-1 and TRBJ2-4, with a weak D call TRBD1 (6 bases). Per germline, CDR1 LGHDT and CDR2 YNNKEL (reference sequence). The CDR3 has 14 amino acids. Between the trimmed V and J ends, which lost 3 bases and 8 bases, there was a span of 14 bases. CDR3 in DNA: TGTGCCAGCAGCCAGCAGGGCGAGGGGGACATTCAGTACTTC. Translating it yields CASSQQGEGDIQYF.

V and J are TRBV6-1 and TRBJ2-7; D might be TRBD1 (5 bases). The V gene's germline CDR1 is MNHNS and CDR2 SASEGT. V lost 5 bases, J lost 3 bases, and 23 bases lay in between. There are 17 residues in the CDR3. CDR3: CASSSDQQARGFYEQYF. The CDR3 bases are TGTGCCAGCAGTTCCGACCAACAGGCTAGGGGATTCTACGAGCAGTACTTC.

Ten or more counts support this clonotype. The genes are TRBV3-1 and TRBJ2-5; D not certain. CDR1 and CDR2 from the germline V gene are LGHDT and YNNKEL (reference sequence). V was pared by 0 bases and J by 5 bases, with 10 bases between. The CDR3 runs to 14 residues. The CDR3 DNA sequence: TGTGCCAGCAGCCAAGACGGTGCCTACGAGACCCAGTACTTC. Amino acid sequence: CASSQDGAYETQYF.

At least ten counts were recorded for this clonotype. This chain links TRBV2 with TRBJ1-2, with D uncertain. The V and J ends lost 3 bases and 2 bases respectively, with 7 bases between them. The CDR3 is made up of 13 amino acids. From germline, CDR1 is SNHLY and CDR2 FYNNEI. For the CDR3, the DNA is TGTGCCAGCAGTGACAGGCTGAACTATGGCTACACCTTC. This encodes CASSDRLNYGYTF.

This clonotype was seen a handful of times. No conserved phenylalanine or tryptophan ends this CDR3, so it is likely a read error. The CDR3 loop is CATSRGWGSNTDTQYL. CDR3 DNA: TGTGCCACCAGCAGAGGCTGGGGGTCCAACACAGATACGCAGTATCTT. The rearrangement joins TRBV15 to TRBJ2-3, with D tentatively TRBD1 or TRBD2 (5 bases each). Germline loops: CDR1 LNHNV, CDR2 YYDKDF (reference sequence). The germline V and J ends were trimmed by 1 base and 2 bases, with 13 bases remaining between them. This CDR3 has 16 residues.

This clonotype showed up many times. V usage is TRBV11-2 and J usage is TRBJ2-1; 7 bases fit TRBD2. The germline gives CDR1 SGHAT, CDR2 FQNNGV. The junction had 12 bases not matched to a gene; V was cut back by 1 base and J by 12 bases. The CDR3 covers 15 residues. The CDR3 loop reads CASSLGWWEGFGQFF. The CDR3 DNA is TGTGCCAGCAGCTTAGGCTGGTGGGAGGGTTTTGGGCAGTTCTTC.

This clonotype was observed many times. This chain connects TRBV12-3 or TRBV12-4 to TRBJ2-1; no clear D gene. This CDR3 has 13 residues. V lost 4 bases and J lost 3, with 7 bases in between. CDR3 in amino acids: CASSSRRYNEQFF. For the CDR3, the DNA is TGTGCCAGCAGTTCTAGACGCTACAATGAGCAGTTCTTC.

This clonotype was recorded many times. The chain couples TRBV13 to TRBJ2-7; 10 bases map to TRBD2. V lost 0 bases to trimming and J lost 0 bases; unmatched junction nucleotides: 5. This CDR3 contains 17 residues. Looked up from germline, CDR1 is PRHDT and CDR2 is FYEKMQ (reference sequence). CDR3: CASSLGRTSGYSYEQYF. The CDR3 nucleotides are TGTGCCAGCAGCTTAGGTCGGACTAGCGGATACTCCTACGAGCAGTACTTC.

The rearrangement uses TRBV7-2 and TRBJ1-1; D may be TRBD1 (5 bases). This CDR3 contains 14 residues. Germline V gene sequence: CDR1 SGHTA, CDR2 FQGNSA. V lost 9 bases to trimming and J lost 3 bases, with 17 bases between them. CDR3 sequence reads: CASSGTAEDTEAFF. The CDR3, as DNA: TGTGCCAGTTCCGGGACTGCGGAGGACACTGAAGCTTTCTTT.

This chain connects TRBV5-1 to TRBJ2-1; D might be TRBD1 or TRBD2, each matching 8 bases. CDR1 and CDR2 (germline): SGHRS, YFSETQ. There are 17 residues in the CDR3. Trimming took 4 bases from V and 15 from J, leaving 32 bases between them. CDR3 sequence reads: CASSPPGGQAIPGGTFF. In DNA form, the CDR3 reads TGCGCCAGCAGCCCACCCGGGGGACAGGCCATCCCGGGAGGGACGTTCTTC.

This clonotype was seen repeatedly, ten times or more. V usage is TRBV19 and J usage is TRBJ1-1, with 10 positions matching TRBD1. CDR1 LNHDA and CDR2 SQIVND come from the germline V gene (reference sequence). V lost 5 bases and J lost 11; bases outside the gene matches: 11. This CDR3 is 14 amino acids long. CDR3 sequence (DNA): TGTGCCAGTAGTTCCGGGACAGGGGATTTCAAGGCTTTCTTT. The encoded protein is CASSSGTGDFKAFF.

This clonotype was picked up a small number of times. The chain links TRBV4-1 to TRBJ2-7, with 7 bases identical to TRBD2. This CDR3 has 16 amino acids. The trim removed 0 bases at V and 0 bases at J, leaving 5 bases unmatched. Looked up from germline, CDR1 is MGHRA and CDR2 is YSYEKL. The CDR3 nucleotides are TGCGCCAGCAGCCAAGATCAGCGGGGATTCTCCTACGAGCAGTACTTC. Its protein product is CASSQDQRGFSYEQYF.

CDR3 region: CASSLTGIGNIQYF. The CDR3 DNA follows: TGTGCCAGCAGCCTAACAGGGATTGGAAACATTCAGTACTTC. The chain combines TRBV28 with TRBJ2-4; tentative D call: TRBD1 (6 bases). The V gene's germline CDR1 is MDHEN and CDR2 SYDVKM. The CDR3 runs 14 residues. V shed 6 bases and J shed 6 bases, with 15 bases lying between them. Complete variable domain (other parts from reference TRBV28 and TRBJ2-4): DVKVTQSSRYLVKRTGEKVFLECVQDMDHENMFWYRQDPGLGLRLIYFSYDVKMKEKGDIPEGYSVSREKKERFSLILESASTNQTSMYLCASSLTGIGNIQYFGAGTRLSVL.

Many counts were recorded for this clonotype. This sequence joins TRBV18 and TRBJ2-5, with TRBD1 as a possible D gene (6 bases). Germline-derived CDR1 and CDR2 are KGHSH and LQKENI. This CDR3 has 14 amino acids. Trimming shortened V by 8 bases and J by 4 bases, and 17 bases separated the two germline ends. CDR3 residues: CASSPLQGGETQYF. The CDR3 nucleotides read TGTGCCAGCAGCCCTCTACAGGGTGGAGAGACCCAGTACTTC.

This clonotype was seen a handful of times. V is TRBV5-1 and J is TRBJ2-1; TRBD1 matches at 9 bases. This CDR3 spans 15 amino acids. CDR1 is SGHRS, CDR2 YFSETQ, per germline. V was clipped by 7 bases and J by 4 bases; unmatched bases: 9. This CDR3 reads CASQDGQGIYNEQFF. The CDR3 bases are TGCGCCAGCCAAGATGGACAGGGGATTTACAATGAGCAGTTCTTC.

Ten or more counts support this clonotype. This chain joins TRBV2 and TRBJ1-5, with 9 bases identical to TRBD1. Per the germline V gene, CDR1 is SNHLY and CDR2 is FYNNEI. The CDR3 spans 15 residues. J was trimmed by 2 bases and V by 2 bases; bases with no gene match: 1. CDR3 region: CASSERTGGNQPQHF. Written as DNA, the CDR3 is TGTGCCAGCAGTGAAAGGACAGGGGGCAATCAGCCCCAGCATTTT. Drawing the rest from reference TRBV2 and TRBJ1-5, the complete variable domain is EPEVTQTPSHQVTQMGQEVILRCVPISNHLYFYWYRQILGQKVEFLVSFYNNEISEKSEIFDDQFSVERPDGSNFTLKIRSTKLEDSAMYFCASSERTGGNQPQHFGDGTRLSIL.

This clonotype has at least ten counts. The V and J genes are TRBV24-1 and TRBJ1-1; D uncertain. CDR1 is KGHDR, CDR2 SFDVKD, per germline. Trimming took off 6 bases at V and 3 bases at J, with 13 bases between the two ends. The CDR3 spans 14 residues. The CDR3 sequence is CATSLEGSDTEAFF. The CDR3 region has the DNA TGTGCCACCAGTCTGGAGGGCAGTGACACTGAAGCTTTCTTT.

This clonotype came up many times. The chain has TRBV11-2 and TRBJ2-1, with a tentative D call TRBD2 (5 bases). The CDR3 spans 13 residues. V was shortened by 5 bases and J by 5 bases, with 10 bases between the two germline ends. Germline CDR1 reads SGHAT; CDR2 reads FQNNGV. The CDR3: CASSQTSHNEQFF. CDR3 in DNA: TGTGCCAGCAGCCAAACTAGTCACAATGAGCAGTTCTTC.